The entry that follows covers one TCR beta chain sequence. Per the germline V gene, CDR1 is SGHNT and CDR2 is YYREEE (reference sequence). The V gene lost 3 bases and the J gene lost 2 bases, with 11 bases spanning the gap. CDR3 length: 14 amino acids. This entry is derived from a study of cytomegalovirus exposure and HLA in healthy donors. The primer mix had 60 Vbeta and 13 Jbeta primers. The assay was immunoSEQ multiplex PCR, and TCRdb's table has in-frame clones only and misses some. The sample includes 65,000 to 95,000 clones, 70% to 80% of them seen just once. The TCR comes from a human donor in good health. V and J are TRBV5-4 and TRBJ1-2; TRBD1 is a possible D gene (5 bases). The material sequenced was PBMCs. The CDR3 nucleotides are TGTGCCAGCAGCTCCGGGGGAGGAAACTATGGCTACACCTTC. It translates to CASSSGGGNYGYTF.